These 8 T cell receptor beta chains originate from one sample sequenced in a study of shared clonotypes between healthy human individuals. Only CD45RO-negative cells positively selected for CCR7 counted as naive CD8 cells, so terminally differentiated effector memory CD45RA+ cells were excluded. Method: immunoSEQ multiplex PCR; TCRdb's copy keeps in-frame clones and lacks some. The sample has 750,000 to 1,000,000 clones; about 92% are singletons. Specimen: naive CD8+ T cells sorted from blood. These receptors came from a man aged 30-40 years in good health.

V usage is TRBV9 and J usage is TRBJ1-4; a weak D match, TRBD1 (6 bases). Trimming pared 3 bases from V and 6 bases from J, leaving 12 bases between. The V gene's germline CDR1 is SGDLS and CDR2 YYNGEE. The CDR3 is 14 residues long. CDR3 bases: TGTGCCAGCAGCGCACAGGGCAGTTATGAAAAACTGTTTTTT. Its translation: CASSAQGSYEKLFF.

The V and J genes are TRBV9 and TRBJ2-7; D not resolved. Per germline, CDR1 SGDLS and CDR2 YYNGEE. CDR3 length equals 14 residues. V lost 0 bases and J lost 3, with 10 bases in between. CDR3 DNA sequence: TGTGCCAGCAGCGTAGAGTCAGTGGGCTACGAGCAGTACTTC. Protein product: CASSVESVGYEQYF.

Concerning this clone itself: The same CDR3 also results from other DNA sequences found in this sample. The genes are TRBV7-9 and TRBJ2-5; no clear D. This CDR3 contains 13 residues. The V end was cut by 5 bases, the J end by 2 bases, with 9 bases between. Per the germline V gene, CDR1 is SEHNR and CDR2 is FQNEAQ (reference sequence). CDR3 bases: TGTGCCAGCAGCCCGACTCCTCAAGAGACCCAGTACTTC. Translated: CASSPTPQETQYF.

The chain is built from TRBV25-1 and TRBJ2-7, with D unresolved. Germline-derived CDR1 and CDR2 are MGHDK and SYGVNS. The CDR3 consists of 11 residues. V lost 1 base, J lost 5 bases, and 3 bases lay in between. The CDR3 reads CASSELNEQYF. The CDR3 coding sequence is TGTGCCAGCAGTGAATTGAACGAGCAGTACTTC.

This chain connects TRBV4-1 to TRBJ2-3; D call uncertain. Germline CDR1 and CDR2: MGHRA and YSYEKL. Trimming removed 0 bases from V and 4 bases from J, with 11 bases in between. The CDR3 contains 15 residues. CDR3 in DNA: TGCGCCAGCAGCCAAGACCCCCGACCCGCAGATACGCAGTATTTT. This sequence encodes CASSQDPRPADTQYF.

The chain is built from TRBV6-1 and TRBJ2-2, with D unresolved. Germline CDR1 and CDR2: MNHNS and SASEGT. The CDR3 runs 15 residues. V shed 8 bases and J shed 8 bases, with 21 bases lying between them. This CDR3 is CASSILERPSGELFF. CDR3 nucleotides: TGTGCCAGCTCCATCCTGGAGCGACCCTCGGGGGAGCTGTTTTTT.

V gene TRBV13 combines with J gene TRBJ2-5, with 7 positions matching TRBD1. CDR3 size: 15 residues. Germline CDR1 PRHDT, CDR2 FYEKMQ (reference sequence). J gave up 5 bases and V 6 bases, and 12 bases lay outside the gene matches. CDR3 coding DNA: TGTGCCAGCAGAACCCGACAGGGTCCAGGGGAGACCCAGTACTTC. As protein: CASRTRQGPGETQYF. The full variable domain, in which reference TRBV13 and TRBJ2-5 provide the parts outside the CDR3, is AAGVIQSPRHLIKEKRETATLKCYPIPRHDTVYWYQQGPGQDPQFLISFYEKMQSDKGSIPDRFSAQQFSDYHSELNMSSLELGDSALYFCASRTRQGPGETQYFGPGTRLLVL.

The genes are TRBV7-8 and TRBJ1-3; 7 bases map to TRBD1. This CDR3 is built from 15 residues. With 5 bases clipped from V and 4 bases from J, the junction kept 8 bases outside the gene matches. Germline CDR1 reads SGHVS; CDR2 reads FQNEAQ. The chain's CDR3 is CASSGRTGPGNTIYF. In DNA, the CDR3 is TGTGCCAGCAGCGGAAGGACAGGTCCGGGAAACACCATATATTTT.